The clone carrying this TCR beta chain has just a few counts. Its antigen is not known. This CDR3 is built from 15 residues. Germline values: CDR1 SGHTA, CDR2 FQGNSA. The junction had 8 bases not matched to a gene; V was cut back by 4 bases and J by 5 bases. This sample is part of a study of beta chain features in type 1 diabetes. Findings and caveats of the study: Shorter TCRB CDR3s, moderately but significantly so, were found in Type 1 diabetes patients in all four CD4+ subsets. TCRB repertoires of naive, central memory and Treg cells appeared more similar among patients than among healthy donors. Patients with type 1 diabetes carried fewer insertions and had more deletions at their VDJ junctions.

Expressed TCRB transcripts were sequenced because the entire RNA isolate underwent reverse transcription. TCRdb's table, derived via immunoSEQ multiplex PCR, lists solely in-frame clones and lacks some. The repertoire holds some 900,000 clones, under 20% seen once, with about 0.025% in the top ten. Donors underwent one heparinised blood draw, about 110 mL on average. Sequences were obtained from naive CD4+ T cells from blood. This sequence was found in a woman between 18 and 30 years old in good health. This chain joins TRBV7-2 and TRBJ2-5, with 9 bases identical to TRBD1. CDR3 loop: CASSSRTGEGETQYF. The CDR3 DNA reads as TGTGCCAGCAGCTCTCGGACAGGGGAAGGGGAGACCCAGTACTTC. The variable domain in full, completed from reference TRBV7-2 and TRBJ2-5, reads GAGVSQSPSNKVTEKGKDVELRCDPISGHTALYWYRQSLGQGLEFLIYFQGNSAPDKSGLPSDRFSAERTGGSVSTLTIQRTQQEDSAVYLCASSSRTGEGETQYFGPGTRLLVL.